Following are 12 T cell receptor beta chains from one sample sequenced in a study of T cell responses to AZD1222 COVID-19 vaccine. Sequenced by immunoSEQ multiplex PCR; TCRdb stores in-frame clones only, minus some. The sample yields roughly 100,000 clones, approximately 89% seen once. The sequencing here drew on peripheral blood, taken 28 days after the second AZD1222 dose. Receptor source: an adult who received the AZD1222 COVID-19 vaccine.

The rearrangement joins TRBV5-8 to TRBJ1-3, with TRBD1 matching over 9 bases. Trimming removed 4 bases from V and 5 bases from J; junction bases left unmatched: 10. The CDR3 totals 16 residues. Looked up from germline, CDR1 is SGHTS and CDR2 is YDEGEE. The CDR3 sequence is CASSLLSGTGRNTIYF. CDR3 coding DNA: TGTGCCAGCAGCCTACTAAGCGGGACAGGGAGAAACACCATATATTTT.

This clone was counted a single time. This chain joins TRBV24-1 and TRBJ2-7; a weak D match, TRBD1 (6 bases). V lost 1 base and J 3 bases, leaving 15 bases between the germline ends. Germline CDR1 and CDR2: KGHDR and SFDVKD. The CDR3 runs to 16 residues. The CDR3 region is CATSDFGWTANYEQYF. The CDR3 DNA reads as TGTGCCACCAGTGATTTCGGATGGACAGCGAACTACGAGCAGTACTTC.

CDR3 in DNA: TGTGCCAGCAGCGCGCCCGGGACTCGCGGAGCCTACGAGCAGTACTTC. This gives the protein CASSAPGTRGAYEQYF. This rearrangement joins TRBV5-5 to TRBJ2-7; perhaps TRBD2 as D (6 bases). The V end was cut by 4 bases, the J end by 2 bases, with 19 bases between. This CDR3 contains 16 residues. Germline V CDR1 and CDR2: SGHKS, YYEKEE (reference sequence).

This clone has a single count. The rearrangement links TRBV7-2 to TRBJ2-1; D call uncertain. The V end was cut by 0 bases, the J end by 1 base, with 7 bases between. Germline V gives CDR1 SGHTA, CDR2 FQGNSA. This CDR3 has 15 residues. The CDR3 nucleotides read TGTGCCAGCAGCTTAGCGGGTTCTTCCTACAATGAGCAGTTCTTC. This sequence encodes CASSLAGSSYNEQFF.

This chain uses TRBV4-3 with TRBJ2-1, with D tentatively TRBD2 (5 bases). Germline values: CDR1 LGHNA, CDR2 YSLEER. V was shortened by 1 base and J by 7 bases, with 17 bases between the two germline ends. The CDR3 totals 16 residues. CDR3 loop: CASSQGVRVAKNEQFF. The CDR3 DNA reads as TGCGCCAGCAGCCAAGGGGTGCGGGTGGCTAAGAATGAGCAGTTCTTC.

In its sample, this clone was seen a few times. The V gene is TRBV7-9, the J gene TRBJ2-6; a possible D gene is TRBD2 (5 bases). Between the trimmed V and J ends, which lost 1 base and 0 bases, there was a span of 16 bases. The CDR3 runs 19 residues. CDR1 is SEHNR, CDR2 FQNEAQ, per germline (reference sequence). The CDR3 protein is CASSLGAGKRLSGANVLTF. The CDR3 bases are TGTGCCAGCAGCTTAGGGGCCGGAAAGCGGCTCTCTGGGGCCAACGTCCTGACTTTC.

This rearrangement joins TRBV7-9 to TRBJ2-7, with D possibly being TRBD2 (5 bases). CDR1 and CDR2 from the germline V gene are SEHNR and FQNEAQ (reference sequence). V lost 8 bases and J lost 1, with 6 bases in between. The CDR3 runs 11 residues. The DNA for the CDR3 is TGTGCCAGCGAGGGATCCTACGAGCAGTACTTC. It specifies CASEGSYEQYF.

This clone came up a few times. The chain carries TRBV6-1 and TRBJ1-5; possibly TRBD1 for D (5 bases). The CDR3 totals 15 residues. Germline V gene sequence: CDR1 MNHNS, CDR2 SASEGT. Trimming took off 2 bases at V and 5 bases at J, with 13 bases between the two ends. The CDR3 DNA reads TGTGCCAGCAGTGAATGGGGACCAATCGATCAGCCCCAGCATTTT. Amino acid sequence: CASSEWGPIDQPQHF.

The genes are TRBV18 and TRBJ2-7; D might be TRBD2 (5 bases). The CDR3 covers 14 residues. With 3 bases removed from V and 2 bases from J, the gap between germline ends came to 11 bases. The V gene's germline CDR1 is KGHSH and CDR2 LQKENI. The CDR3, as DNA: TGTGCCAGCTCACCCCGGGGTCCCCCCTACGAGCAGTACTTC. It codes for CASSPRGPPYEQYF.

The chain carries TRBV7-2 and TRBJ1-6; no clear D. CDR1 SGHTA and CDR2 FQGNSA come from the germline V gene. The CDR3 consists of 11 residues. Trimming cost V 0 bases and J 10 bases, with 1 base left between them. The CDR3 sequence: CASSLASPLHF. The CDR3 region has the DNA TGTGCCAGCAGCTTAGCCTCACCCCTCCACTTT. Full variable domain (outside the CDR3, taken from reference TRBV7-2 and TRBJ1-6): GAGVSQSPSNKVTEKGKDVELRCDPISGHTALYWYRQSLGQGLEFLIYFQGNSAPDKSGLPSDRFSAERTGGSVSTLTIQRTQQEDSAVYLCASSLASPLHFGNGTRLTVT.

About this clone itself: Its ends do not fully match the called genes, so a read error is possible. This chain joins TRBV15 and TRBJ1-4; no definite D call. The germline CDR1 and CDR2 sequences are LNHNV and YYDKDF (reference sequence). The CDR3 has 15 amino acids. The CDR3 DNA follows: TGTGCCACCAGAAGAGAAGTCGCAACTAATGAAAAACTGTTTTTT. Translated: CATRREVATNEKLFF.

CDR3 amino acids: CASSRPRQGALDYGYTF. The CDR3 DNA is TGTGCCAGCAGTCGCCCCAGACAGGGGGCATTGGACTATGGCTACACCTTC. The chain recombines TRBV6-2 or TRBV6-3 with TRBJ1-2; 10 bases agree with TRBD1. Unmatched junction bases numbered 12, after V lost 5 bases and J lost 3 bases. From germline, CDR1 is MNHEY and CDR2 SVGEGT. This CDR3 comprises 17 residues.